These T cell receptor beta chains were read from a single sample in a study of blood T cells in healthy people across ages. One entry per CDR3 protein, called by TCRdb with MiXCR from the 5' RACE reads. The data contain over a million distinct CDR3 sequences, approximately 43% of them singletons. Sequencing input: blood. The receptor source for this set is a woman aged 18-35 years in good health. The CDR3 runs from the conserved cysteine through the conserved F or W. Fields, in order: V gene, J gene, CDR3 protein.

v_call: TRBV29-1; j_call: TRBJ2-1; cdr3_aa: CSVDEYDEQFF
v_call: TRBV7-2; j_call: TRBJ1-1; cdr3_aa: CASSLVFAEAFF
v_call: TRBV27; j_call: TRBJ2-7; cdr3_aa: CASRESIEQYF
v_call: TRBV12-3/TRBV12-4; j_call: TRBJ2-7; cdr3_aa: CASRSPSGRAYEQYF
v_call: TRBV7-8; j_call: TRBJ2-3; cdr3_aa: CASSPQRGPSDTQYF
v_call: TRBV7-2; j_call: TRBJ1-3; cdr3_aa: CASSLVGGTPSGNTIYF
v_call: TRBV24-1; j_call: TRBJ2-1; cdr3_aa: CATSGGDTPNEQFF
v_call: TRBV20-1; j_call: TRBJ2-7; cdr3_aa: CSARDRTRGVHEQYF
v_call: TRBV14; j_call: TRBJ1-6; cdr3_aa: CASTSGPHRNSPLHF
v_call: TRBV12-3/TRBV12-4; j_call: TRBJ2-1; cdr3_aa: CASRPPSSYNEQFF
v_call: TRBV4-3; j_call: TRBJ2-7; cdr3_aa: CASSQDRRGGQYF
v_call: TRBV25-1; j_call: TRBJ1-4; cdr3_aa: CASSKPGQGNGKLFF
v_call: TRBV29-1; j_call: TRBJ1-2; cdr3_aa: CSVYRDPLTANYGYTF
v_call: TRBV20-1; j_call: TRBJ1-6; cdr3_aa: CSARGGGARGNSPLHF
v_call: TRBV6-2/TRBV6-3; j_call: TRBJ2-1; cdr3_aa: CASSYAPSSGKGNEQFF
v_call: TRBV7-2; j_call: TRBJ1-1; cdr3_aa: CASSLGVQGAVGTEAFF
v_call: TRBV7-2; j_call: TRBJ1-5; cdr3_aa: CASSALYGSNQPQHF
v_call: TRBV20-1; j_call: TRBJ1-6; cdr3_aa: CSGASGQRGSPLHF
v_call: TRBV27; j_call: TRBJ1-1; cdr3_aa: CASSQWTGMNTEAFF
v_call: TRBV18; j_call: TRBJ2-1; cdr3_aa: CASSPQGSGYRHEQFF
v_call: TRBV9; j_call: TRBJ2-3; cdr3_aa: CASRGQSSGTQYF
v_call: TRBV6-6; j_call: TRBJ1-5; cdr3_aa: CASSPIATGGVRQPQHF
v_call: TRBV7-8; j_call: TRBJ2-1; cdr3_aa: CASSPRDSGNEQFF
v_call: TRBV6-1; j_call: TRBJ1-5; cdr3_aa: CASIPRGGKSGNQPQHF
v_call: TRBV15; j_call: TRBJ2-7; cdr3_aa: CATSRDPNMAYEQYF